These 11 T cell receptor beta chains were all obtained from the same sample, sequenced in a study of shared clonotypes between healthy human individuals. TCRdb's table, derived via immunoSEQ multiplex PCR, lists solely in-frame clones and lacks some. The table lists 1.5 million to 2.5 million clones, approximately 94% of them singletons, with 1.2% in the top ten. CD45RO-negative, CCR7-selected cells formed the naive CD8 fraction, which excluded terminally differentiated effector memory CD45RA+ cells. Sequencing was performed on naive CD8+ T cells sorted from blood. The receptors shown here come from a man in his late teens or twenties in good health.

The chain uses TRBV7-9 and TRBJ2-3, with no clear D. This CDR3 contains 12 residues. V lost 2 bases, J lost 10 bases, and 10 bases lay in between. The germline V gene has CDR1 SEHNR and CDR2 FQNEAQ (reference sequence). This CDR3 is CASSLSRPSQYF. CDR3 sequence (DNA): TGTGCCAGCAGCTTATCTAGACCTTCGCAGTATTTT.

A word on this clone: The same CDR3 can be traced to other DNA sequences in this sample. This rearrangement joins TRBV6-5 to TRBJ2-7; D call uncertain. In germline, CDR1 is MNHEY, CDR2 SVGAGI. There are 13 residues in the CDR3. The V end was cut by 2 bases, the J end by 2 bases, with 7 bases between. This chain's CDR3 is CASSYGETYEQYF. In DNA form, the CDR3 reads TGTGCCAGCAGTTACGGGGAAACCTACGAGCAGTACTTC.

This chain connects TRBV4-3 to TRBJ2-1; 11 bases fit TRBD2. This CDR3 is 19 amino acids long. Germline loops: CDR1 LGHNA, CDR2 YSLEER. Trimming at V came to 0 bases and at J to 3 bases, leaving 10 bases not matched to a gene. CDR3 nucleotide sequence: TGCGCCAGCAGCCAAGATAACCCTCGGACTAGCGGGTACTACAATGAGCAGTTCTTC. This encodes CASSQDNPRTSGYYNEQFF.

The V and J genes are TRBV4-2 and TRBJ2-1; D uncertain. Germline CDR1 LGHNA, CDR2 YNFKEQ. V shed 3 bases and J shed 7 bases, with 4 bases lying between them. This CDR3 has 11 amino acids. CDR3 residues: CASSHYNEQFF. The CDR3 DNA reads as TGTGCCAGCAGCCACTATAATGAGCAGTTCTTC.

This chain uses TRBV29-1 with TRBJ1-1, with 8 bases fitting TRBD1. CDR3 length equals 13 residues. The germline gives CDR1 SQVTM, CDR2 ANQGSEA. V lost 6 bases and J lost 1; bases outside the gene matches: 4. The CDR3 region has the DNA TGCAGCGTAGAGGACAGGGCGAACACTGAAGCTTTCTTT. Translated: CSVEDRANTEAFF.

The chain links TRBV27 to TRBJ1-1, with D possibly matching TRBD1 (5 bases). The CDR3 is 13 amino acids. Between the trimmed V and J ends, which lost 6 bases and 2 bases, there was a span of 10 bases. Germline values: CDR1 MNHEY, CDR2 SMNVEV (reference sequence). CDR3 amino acids: CASRDTANTEAFF. DNA of the CDR3: TGTGCCAGCAGGGACACGGCTAACACTGAAGCTTTCTTT.

As regards this clone: This specimen includes other DNA sequences encoding the same CDR3. V is TRBV7-8 and J is TRBJ2-5, with D unclear. CDR3 length: 11 residues. V dropped 5 bases and J dropped 2 bases, with 3 bases sitting between them. From germline, CDR1 is SGHVS and CDR2 FQNEAQ. This CDR3 is CASSAQETQYF. The CDR3 region has the DNA TGTGCCAGCAGCGCACAAGAGACCCAGTACTTC.

The rearrangement links TRBV6-5 to TRBJ2-1; 12 bases fit TRBD1. The CDR3 is made up of 15 amino acids. V lost 6 bases and J lost 8; bases outside the gene matches: 8. Germline V gene data show CDR1 as MNHEY and CDR2 as SVGAGI. The CDR3 DNA reads TGTGCCAGCAGCACGGGACAGGGGGCTTTGGATGAGCAGTTCTTC. Translated: CASSTGQGALDEQFF.

Turning to this clone: Within the sample, other DNA sequences also encode this same CDR3. The chain links TRBV15 to TRBJ1-5; perhaps TRBD1 as D (5 bases). V lost 0 bases, J lost 3 bases, and 9 bases lay in between. Germline-derived CDR1 and CDR2 are LNHNV and YYDKDF (reference sequence). CDR3 length: 15 residues. Here the CDR3 reads CATSRDRGSNQPQHF. The CDR3 DNA reads as TGTGCCACCAGCAGAGATCGGGGGTCCAATCAGCCCCAGCATTTT. Variable domain in full (rest from reference TRBV15 and TRBJ1-5): DAMVIQNPRYQVTQFGKPVTLSCSQTLNHNVMYWYQQKSSQAPKLLFHYYDKDFNNEADTPDNFQSRRPNTSFCFLDIRSPGLGDTAMYLCATSRDRGSNQPQHFGDGTRLSIL.

This clone has a handful of counts. Other DNA sequences in this sample translate to the same CDR3. The V gene is TRBV30, the J gene TRBJ1-1; possible D gene TRBD1, 5 bases. V lost 7 bases and J lost 1, with 7 bases in between. This CDR3 is 11 amino acids long. The germline V gene has CDR1 GTSNPN and CDR2 SVGIG (reference sequence). CDR3 amino acids: CASDRNTEAFF. The CDR3 region has the DNA TGTGCCTCCGACAGGAACACTGAAGCTTTCTTT.

CDR3 nucleotide sequence: TGTGCCAGCAGCTTACTCATCCTAGCGGGAGCAACATCCTACGAGCAGTACTTC. Residues: CASSLLILAGATSYEQYF. V is TRBV7-2 and J is TRBJ2-7, with 10 positions matching TRBD2. The germline gives CDR1 SGHTA, CDR2 FQGNSA. After removal of 2 bases from V and 1 base from J, the junction contained 11 bases not matched to a gene. The CDR3 totals 18 residues.